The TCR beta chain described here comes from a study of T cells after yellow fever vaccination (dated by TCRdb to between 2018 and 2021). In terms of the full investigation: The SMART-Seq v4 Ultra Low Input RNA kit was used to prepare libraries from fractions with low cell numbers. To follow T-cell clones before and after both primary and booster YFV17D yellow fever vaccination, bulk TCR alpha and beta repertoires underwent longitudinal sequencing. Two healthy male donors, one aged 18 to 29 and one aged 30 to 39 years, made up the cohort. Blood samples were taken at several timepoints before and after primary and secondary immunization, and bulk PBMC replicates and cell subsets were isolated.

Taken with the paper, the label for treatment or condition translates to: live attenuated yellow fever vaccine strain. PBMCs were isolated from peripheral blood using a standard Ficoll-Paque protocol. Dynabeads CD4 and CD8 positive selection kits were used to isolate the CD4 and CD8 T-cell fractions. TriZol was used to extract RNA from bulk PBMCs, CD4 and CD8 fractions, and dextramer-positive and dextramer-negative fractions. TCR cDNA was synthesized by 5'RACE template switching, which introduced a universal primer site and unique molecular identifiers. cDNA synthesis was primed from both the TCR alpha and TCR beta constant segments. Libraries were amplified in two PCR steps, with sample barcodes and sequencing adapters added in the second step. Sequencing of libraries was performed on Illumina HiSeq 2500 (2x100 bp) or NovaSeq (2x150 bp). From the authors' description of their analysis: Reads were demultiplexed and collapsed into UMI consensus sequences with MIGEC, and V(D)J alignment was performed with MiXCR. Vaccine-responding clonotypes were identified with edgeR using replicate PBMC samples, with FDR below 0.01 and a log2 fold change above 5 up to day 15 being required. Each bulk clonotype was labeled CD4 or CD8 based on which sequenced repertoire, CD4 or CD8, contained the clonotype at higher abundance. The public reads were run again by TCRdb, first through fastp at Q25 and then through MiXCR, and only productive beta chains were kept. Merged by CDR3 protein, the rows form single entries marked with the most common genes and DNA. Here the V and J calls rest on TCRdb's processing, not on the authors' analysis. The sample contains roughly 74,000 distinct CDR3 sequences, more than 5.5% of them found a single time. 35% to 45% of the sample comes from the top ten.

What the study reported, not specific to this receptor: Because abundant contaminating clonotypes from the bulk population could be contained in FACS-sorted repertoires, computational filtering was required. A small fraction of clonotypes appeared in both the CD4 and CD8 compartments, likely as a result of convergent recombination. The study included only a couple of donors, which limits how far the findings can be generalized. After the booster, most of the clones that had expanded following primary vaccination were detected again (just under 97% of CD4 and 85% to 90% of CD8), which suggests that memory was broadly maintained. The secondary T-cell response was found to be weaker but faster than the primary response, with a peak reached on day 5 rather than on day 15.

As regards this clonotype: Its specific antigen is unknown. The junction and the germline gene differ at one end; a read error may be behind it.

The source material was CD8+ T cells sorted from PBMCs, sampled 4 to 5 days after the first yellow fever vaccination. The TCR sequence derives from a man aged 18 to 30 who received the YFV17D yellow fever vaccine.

The CDR3 region has the sequence CSARGTGDSSYNSPLHF. In nucleotides, the sequence is TGCAGCGCTAGAGGAACGGGAGACAGCTCCTATAATTCACCCCTCCACTTT. The chain is made from TRBV20-1 and TRBJ1-6; tentative D gene TRBD1, with 5 bases matching. The cysteine opens and the phenylalanine closes a CDR3 of 17 amino acids. The entry retains the CDR3 DNA only, 51 bases that are in frame from base 1. CDR1 and CDR2 were assigned from the germline V gene (reference sequence) as DFQATT and SNEGSKA.